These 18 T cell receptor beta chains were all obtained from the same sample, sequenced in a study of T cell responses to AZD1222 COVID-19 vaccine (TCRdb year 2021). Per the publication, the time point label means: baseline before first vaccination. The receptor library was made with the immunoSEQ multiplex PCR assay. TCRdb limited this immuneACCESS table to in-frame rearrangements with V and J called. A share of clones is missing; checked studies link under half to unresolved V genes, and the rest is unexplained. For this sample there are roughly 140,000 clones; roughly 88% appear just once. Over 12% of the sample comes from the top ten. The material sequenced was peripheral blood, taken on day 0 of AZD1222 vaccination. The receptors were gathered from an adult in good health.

CDR3 loop: CASSVSGREETQYF. For the CDR3, the DNA is TGTGCCAGCAGCGTGTCGGGGAGGGAAGAGACCCAGTACTTC. The chain has TRBV9 and TRBJ2-5; 7 positions agree with TRBD2. The germline gives CDR1 SGDLS, CDR2 YYNGEE. The CDR3 is 14 residues long. V shed 2 bases, J shed 3 bases, and the junction held 4 bases outside the gene matches.

This CDR3 reads CASSILTRGEKLFF. CDR3 DNA sequence: TGTGCCAGTAGTATACTGACCCGGGGTGAAAAACTGTTTTTT. This chain links TRBV19 with TRBJ1-4; D remains ambiguous. The CDR3 spans 14 residues. V was cut by 2 bases and J by 7 bases, with 11 bases left in between. Germline values: CDR1 LNHDA, CDR2 SQIVND (reference sequence).

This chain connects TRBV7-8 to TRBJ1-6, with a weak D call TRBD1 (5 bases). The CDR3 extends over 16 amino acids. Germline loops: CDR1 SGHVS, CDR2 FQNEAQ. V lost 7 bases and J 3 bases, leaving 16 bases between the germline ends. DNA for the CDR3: TGTGCCAGCACCCCGGAGGGGAACTTCTATAATTCACCCCTCCACTTT. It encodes CASTPEGNFYNSPLHF.

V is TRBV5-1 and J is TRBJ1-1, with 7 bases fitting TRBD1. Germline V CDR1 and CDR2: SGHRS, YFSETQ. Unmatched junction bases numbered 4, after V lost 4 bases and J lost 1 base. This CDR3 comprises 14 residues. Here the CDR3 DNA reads TGCGCCAGCAGCACCGGGACAGCGAACACTGAAGCTTTCTTT. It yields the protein CASSTGTANTEAFF.

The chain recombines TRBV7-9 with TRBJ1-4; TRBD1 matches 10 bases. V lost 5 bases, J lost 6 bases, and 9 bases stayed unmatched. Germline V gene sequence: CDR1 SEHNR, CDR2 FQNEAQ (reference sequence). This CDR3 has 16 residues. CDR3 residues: CASSLRPGTGDEKLFF. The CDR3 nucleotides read TGTGCCAGCAGCCTAAGACCCGGGACAGGGGATGAAAAACTGTTTTTT.

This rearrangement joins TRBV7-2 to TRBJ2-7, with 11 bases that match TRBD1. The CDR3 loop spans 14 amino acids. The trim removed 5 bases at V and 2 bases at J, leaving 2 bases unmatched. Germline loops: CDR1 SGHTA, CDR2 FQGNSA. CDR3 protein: CASSQGQGAYEQYF. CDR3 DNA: TGTGCCAGCAGCCAGGGACAGGGGGCCTACGAGCAGTACTTC.

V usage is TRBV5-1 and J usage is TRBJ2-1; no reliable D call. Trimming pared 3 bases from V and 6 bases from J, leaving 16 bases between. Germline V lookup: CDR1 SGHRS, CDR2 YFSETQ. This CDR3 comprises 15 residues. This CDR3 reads CASSSLNLSPNEQFF. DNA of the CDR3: TGCGCCAGCAGCTCCCTAAATTTATCCCCCAATGAGCAGTTCTTC.

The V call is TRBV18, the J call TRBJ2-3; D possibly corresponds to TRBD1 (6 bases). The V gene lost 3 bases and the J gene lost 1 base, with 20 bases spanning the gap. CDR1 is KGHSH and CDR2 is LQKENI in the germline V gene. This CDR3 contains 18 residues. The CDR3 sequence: CASSPRRVRNRGTDTQYF. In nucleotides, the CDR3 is TGTGCCAGCTCACCCCGCAGGGTGCGTAACAGGGGCACAGATACGCAGTATTTT. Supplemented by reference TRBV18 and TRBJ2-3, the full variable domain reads NAGVMQNPRHLVRRRGQEARLRCSPMKGHSHVYWYRQLPEEGLKFMVYLQKENIIDESGMPKERFSAEFPKEGPSILRIQQVVRGDSAAYFCASSPRRVRNRGTDTQYFGPGTRLTVL.

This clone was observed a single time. The CDR3 DNA sequence: TGTGCCAGCAGCGCGGGAGGGAACCCTGGCTACACCTTC. It translates to CASSAGGNPGYTF. The chain recombines TRBV6-5 with TRBJ1-2, with unresolved D. Germline lookup yields CDR1 MNHEY and CDR2 SVGAGI. This CDR3 is built from 13 residues. The V end lost 6 bases, the J end lost 7 bases, and 15 bases lay between the germline ends.

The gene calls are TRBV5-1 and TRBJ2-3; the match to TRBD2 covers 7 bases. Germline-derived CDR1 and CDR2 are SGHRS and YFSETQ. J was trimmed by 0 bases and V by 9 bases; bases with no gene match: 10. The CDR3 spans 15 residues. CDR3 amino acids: CATKFSGQSTDTQYF. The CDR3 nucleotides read TGCGCCACAAAATTTAGCGGGCAGAGCACAGATACGCAGTATTTT.

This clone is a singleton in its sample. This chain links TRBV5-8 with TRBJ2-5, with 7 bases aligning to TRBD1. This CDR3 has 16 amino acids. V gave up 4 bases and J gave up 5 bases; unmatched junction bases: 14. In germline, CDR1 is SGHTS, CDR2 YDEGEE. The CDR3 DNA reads TGTGCCAGCAGCCCCTCCGGGACAGCGCTGGGGGAGACCCAGTACTTC. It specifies CASSPSGTALGETQYF. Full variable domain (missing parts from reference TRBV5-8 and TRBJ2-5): EAGVTQSPTHLIKTRGQQATLRCSPISGHTSVYWYQQALGLGLQFLLWYDEGEERNRGNFPPRFSGRQFPNYSSELNVNALELEDSALYLCASSPSGTALGETQYFGPGTRLLVL.

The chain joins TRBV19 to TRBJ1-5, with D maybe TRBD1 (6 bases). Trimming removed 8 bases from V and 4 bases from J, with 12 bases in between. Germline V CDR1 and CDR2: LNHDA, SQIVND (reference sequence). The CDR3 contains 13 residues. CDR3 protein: CASRYRVNQPQHF. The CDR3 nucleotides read TGTGCCAGTCGCTACAGGGTTAATCAGCCCCAGCATTTT.

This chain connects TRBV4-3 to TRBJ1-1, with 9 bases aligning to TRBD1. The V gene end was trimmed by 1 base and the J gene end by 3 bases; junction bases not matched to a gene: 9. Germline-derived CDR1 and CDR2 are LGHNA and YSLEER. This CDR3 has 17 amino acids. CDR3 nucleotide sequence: TGCGCCAGCAGCCAAGGAACAGGGGGCAGCGGGGACACTGAAGCTTTCTTT. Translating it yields CASSQGTGGSGDTEAFF.

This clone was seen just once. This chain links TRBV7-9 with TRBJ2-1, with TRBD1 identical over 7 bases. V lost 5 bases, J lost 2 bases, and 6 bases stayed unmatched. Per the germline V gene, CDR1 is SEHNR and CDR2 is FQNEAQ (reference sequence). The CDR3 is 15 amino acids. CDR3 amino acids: CASSPTGTAYNEQFF. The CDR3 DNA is TGTGCCAGCAGCCCTACCGGGACAGCCTACAATGAGCAGTTCTTC.

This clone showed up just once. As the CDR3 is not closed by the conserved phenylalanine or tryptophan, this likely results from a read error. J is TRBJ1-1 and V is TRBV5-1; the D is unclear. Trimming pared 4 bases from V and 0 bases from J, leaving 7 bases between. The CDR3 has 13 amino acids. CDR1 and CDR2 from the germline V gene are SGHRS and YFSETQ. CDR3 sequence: CASSGQLNTEAFL. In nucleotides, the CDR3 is TGCGCCAGCAGCGGCCAATTGAACACTGAAGCTTTCCTT.

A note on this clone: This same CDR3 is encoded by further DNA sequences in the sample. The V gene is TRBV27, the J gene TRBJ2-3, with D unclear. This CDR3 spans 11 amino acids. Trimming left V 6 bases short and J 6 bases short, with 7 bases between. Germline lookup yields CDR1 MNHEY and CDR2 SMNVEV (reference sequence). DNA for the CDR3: TGTGCCAGCAGCTCCTCCGATACGCAGTATTTT. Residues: CASSSSDTQYF.

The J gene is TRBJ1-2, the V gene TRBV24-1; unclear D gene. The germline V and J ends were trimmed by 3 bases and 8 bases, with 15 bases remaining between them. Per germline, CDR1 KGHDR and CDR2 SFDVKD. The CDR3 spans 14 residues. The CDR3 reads CATSDGVEGRGYTF. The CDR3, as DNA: TGTGCCACCAGTGATGGGGTTGAAGGTCGCGGCTACACCTTC.

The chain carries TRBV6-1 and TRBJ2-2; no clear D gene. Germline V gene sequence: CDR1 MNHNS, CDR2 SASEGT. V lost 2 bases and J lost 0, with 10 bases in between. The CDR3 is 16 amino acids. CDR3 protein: CASSELYRANTGELFF. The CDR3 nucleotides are TGTGCCAGCAGTGAATTATACAGAGCGAACACCGGGGAGCTGTTTTTT.